These 22 T cell receptor beta chains originate from one sample sequenced in a study of OX40 agonist ivuxolimab in advanced cancers. The library was prepared using the immunoSEQ multiplex PCR assay. The table was pulled from immuneACCESS by TCRdb, which kept in-frame rearrangements only. Such tables lose some clones; where checked, under half of the loss comes from unresolved V genes, and the rest has no known cause. The table for this sample lists some 38,000 clones; about 88% of them were counted only once. The biggest ten clones account for less than 50% of the sample. Source: CD4+ or CD8+ T cells sorted from blood, taken in a trial of the OX40 agonist ivuxolimab. Every receptor here comes from an adult with an advanced solid tumor such as melanoma, head and neck, liver or kidney cancer.

This chain joins TRBV4-3 and TRBJ2-3; D unresolved. The CDR3 is made up of 13 amino acids. V gave up 4 bases and J gave up 4 bases, with 9 bases separating them. CDR1 is LGHNA, CDR2 YSLEER, per germline. DNA for the CDR3: TGCGCCAGCAGCCCCCGAGAAGCAGATACGCAGTATTTT. Translation gives CASSPREADTQYF.

This clone has a handful of counts. The chain links TRBV7-2 to TRBJ2-3; D is perhaps TRBD1 or TRBD2 (5 bases each). The CDR3 covers 15 residues. V lost 0 bases and J 2 bases, leaving 9 bases between the germline ends. CDR1 and CDR2 from the germline V gene are SGHTA and FQGNSA. CDR3 in amino acids: CASSLAAGTTDTQYF. DNA of the CDR3: TGTGCCAGCAGCTTAGCCGCAGGGACCACAGATACGCAGTATTTT.

V and J are TRBV13 and TRBJ2-4; a possible D gene is TRBD2 (7 bases). The germline V gene encodes CDR1 PRHDT and CDR2 FYEKMQ (reference sequence). The V and J ends lost 2 bases and 2 bases respectively, with 16 bases between them. This CDR3 is 17 amino acids long. The CDR3 bases are TGTGCCAGCAGCTTACGGGGGGCCCAGGGGACCAAAAACATTCAGTACTTC. Protein: CASSLRGAQGTKNIQYF.

This clone was counted only a few times. This sequence joins TRBV5-6 and TRBJ2-7; D is uncertain. There are 15 residues in the CDR3. Germline V lookup: CDR1 SGHDT, CDR2 YYEEEE. V lost 0 bases and J 3 bases, leaving 13 bases between the germline ends. CDR3 nucleotide sequence: TGTGCCAGCAGCTTGGTTAGGCACGGCTACTACGAGCAGTACTTC. This gives the protein CASSLVRHGYYEQYF.

This clone was counted only a few times. This probably arose from a read error, given a far larger clone one base away. Other DNA sequences in this specimen translate into the identical CDR3. V usage is TRBV5-1 and J usage is TRBJ2-1, with TRBD1 matching over 7 bases. Germline V gene data show CDR1 as SGHRS and CDR2 as YFSETQ. The CDR3 runs to 15 residues. V shed 0 bases and J 2 bases; nucleotides not matched to a gene: 2. CDR3 nucleotides: TGCGCCAGCAGCTTGGGAGACAGGGCCTACAATGAGCAGTTCTTC. Residues: CASSLGDRAYNEQFF.

The V and J genes are TRBV2 and TRBJ1-1, with 7 bases aligning to TRBD1. Trimming took 6 bases from V and 7 from J; bases not matched to a gene: 5. The germline V gene has CDR1 SNHLY and CDR2 FYNNEI. The CDR3 sequence is 12 residues long. The CDR3 loop is CASRSGQREAFF. In DNA, the CDR3 is TGTGCCAGCAGATCGGGACAGCGTGAAGCTTTCTTT.

The rearrangement links TRBV7-3 to TRBJ2-1; D remains ambiguous. Germline CDR1 SGHTA, CDR2 FQGTGA. Trimming pared 1 base from V and 0 bases from J, leaving 13 bases between. This CDR3 is built from 17 residues. CDR3 region: CASSLIRERSSYNEQFF. The CDR3 coding sequence is TGTGCCAGCAGCTTAATTAGGGAACGGAGCTCCTACAATGAGCAGTTCTTC.

This chain links TRBV7-2 with TRBJ2-7; D perhaps matches TRBD1 (5 bases). The length of the CDR3 is 14 residues. Germline V gene lookup returns CDR1 SGHTA and CDR2 FQGNSA. With 1 base removed from V and 4 bases from J, the gap between germline ends came to 11 bases. The CDR3 DNA is TGTGCCAGCAGCTTAGAGGTGACAGATTACGAGCAGTACTTC. It specifies CASSLEVTDYEQYF.

This rearrangement joins TRBV28 to TRBJ2-6, with no clear D. Germline V gene lookup returns CDR1 MDHEN and CDR2 SYDVKM. The CDR3 is 14 amino acids. V dropped 7 bases and J dropped 0 bases, with 7 bases sitting between them. CDR3 sequence: CASTDNSGANVLTF. The DNA of the CDR3 is TGTGCCAGCACCGATAACTCTGGGGCCAACGTCCTGACTTTC.

The chain uses TRBV5-6 and TRBJ2-5; D perhaps matches TRBD1 (6 bases). Looked up from germline, CDR1 is SGHDT and CDR2 is YYEEEE. This CDR3 spans 15 amino acids. Trimming pared 1 base from V and 5 bases from J, leaving 15 bases between. CDR3 residues: CASSLPGARDETQYF. The CDR3 nucleotides read TGTGCCAGCAGCTTGCCAGGGGCTCGGGATGAGACCCAGTACTTC.

As for this clone: An end of the junction does not agree with germline; a read error may underlie this. The chain joins TRBV11-3 to TRBJ2-4; 8 nucleotides agree with TRBD2. CDR1 is SGHNT and CDR2 is YENEEA in the germline V gene. The CDR3 has 15 residues. The CDR3 bases are TGTGCCAGCAGCTCATCAGCGGGGGCTATTAAACCTCCCATCTTC. Protein sequence: CASSSSAGAIKPPIF.

The V call is TRBV7-9, the J call TRBJ2-5; a possible D gene is TRBD1 (6 bases). Trimming stripped 5 bases from V and 5 bases from J, with 18 bases between. This CDR3 is 15 amino acids long. Germline CDR1 reads SEHNR; CDR2 reads FQNEAQ (reference sequence). The CDR3 here is CASSPRQVPGETQYF. The CDR3 DNA is TGTGCCAGCAGCCCTCGACAGGTACCAGGGGAGACCCAGTACTTC.

This clone was recorded a few times. This chain connects TRBV4-1 to TRBJ1-1, with a tentative D call TRBD1 (5 bases). Deletions cut 4 bases from V and 10 bases from J, with 10 bases between. The germline CDR1 and CDR2 sequences are MGHRA and YSYEKL. The CDR3 spans 11 residues. As DNA, the CDR3 is TGCGCCAGCAGCCCGGGGGAGAGAGCTTTCTTT. This translates into CASSPGERAFF.

This sequence joins TRBV28 and TRBJ2-5; TRBD2 is a possible D gene (7 bases). Judging by the DNA end, TRBJ2-7 fits better; the J call may be wrong. CDR3 length equals 15 residues. The germline CDR1 and CDR2 sequences are MDHEN and SYDVKM. The CDR3 DNA reads as TGTGCCAGCACCCCTCTAGCGGACAGCTCCTACGAGCAGTACTTC. Translation: CASTPLADSSYEQYF.

This chain joins TRBV5-6 and TRBJ1-6; 9 positions match TRBD1. CDR3 length equals 19 residues. From germline, CDR1 is SGHDT and CDR2 YYEEEE. V was pared by 2 bases and J by 4 bases, with 13 bases of the junction left unmatched. The CDR3 DNA reads TGTGCCAGCAGCTTAGACGGGACAGGGACCCATCCTTATAATTCACCCCTCCACTTT. Amino acids: CASSLDGTGTHPYNSPLHF.

The J gene is TRBJ1-2, the V gene TRBV29-1; tentatively, D is TRBD1 (6 bases). The V gene lost 7 bases and the J gene lost 4 bases, with 16 bases spanning the gap. Germline V gene lookup returns CDR1 SQVTM and CDR2 ANQGSEA. This CDR3 is built from 13 residues. CDR3 DNA sequence: TGCAGCGCCAGGACAGTGGGGACCTATGGCTACACCTTC. Its translation is CSARTVGTYGYTF.

The chain combines TRBV7-6 with TRBJ1-2; TRBD1 agrees at 7 bases. V was clipped by 3 bases and J by 6 bases; unmatched bases: 1. The CDR3 length is 12 residues. Germline CDR1 SGHVS, CDR2 FNYEAQ. CDR3 amino acids: CASSFGQDGYTF. In DNA, the CDR3 is TGTGCCAGCAGCTTCGGACAGGATGGCTACACCTTC.

DNA of the CDR3: TGTGCCTGGAGTACGGGACAGAGGTACAATGAGCAGTTCTTC. Protein: CAWSTGQRYNEQFF. The chain joins TRBV30 to TRBJ2-1; 7 bases line up with TRBD1. Germline assignment: CDR1 GTSNPN and CDR2 SVGIG (reference sequence). The CDR3 contains 14 residues. With V trimmed by 2 bases and J by 4 bases, 5 bases remained unmatched.

The chain recombines TRBV10-2 with TRBJ1-3; weak D call: TRBD1 (5 bases). Trimming cost V 11 bases and J 0 bases, with 17 bases left between them. The CDR3 is made up of 15 amino acids. Germline loops: CDR1 WSHSY, CDR2 SAAADI. CDR3 sequence (DNA): TGCGCCGTCCAAGGGACTTCTTCCTCTGGAAACACCATATATTTT. Its protein is CAVQGTSSSGNTIYF.

The rearrangement joins TRBV5-1 to TRBJ2-3; 8 nucleotides align to TRBD2. Germline assignment: CDR1 SGHRS and CDR2 YFSETQ. The CDR3 has 15 residues. The V segment lost 4 bases and the J segment 5 bases; nucleotides outside the gene matches: 9. DNA of the CDR3: TGCGCCAGCAGCCTGGACCGGGGGGGCGGAGATACGCAGTATTTT. Its translation is CASSLDRGGGDTQYF.

The chain has TRBV27 and TRBJ1-4, with D tentatively TRBD1 (6 bases). In germline, CDR1 is MNHEY, CDR2 SMNVEV (reference sequence). This CDR3 region has 14 residues. V gave up 2 bases and J gave up 8 bases, with 12 bases separating them. The DNA for the CDR3 is TGTGCCAGCAGTTTACGGGGGGCGGGAGAAAAACTGTTTTTT. Amino acids: CASSLRGAGEKLFF. Complete variable domain (other parts from reference TRBV27 and TRBJ1-4): EAQVTQNPRYLITVTGKKLTVTCSQNMNHEYMSWYRQDPGLGLRQIYYSMNVEVTDKGDVPEGYKVSRKEKRNFPLILESPSPNQTSLYFCASSLRGAGEKLFFGSGTQLSVL.

The chain couples TRBV9 to TRBJ2-7; possibly TRBD1 for D (5 bases). The CDR3 is made up of 14 amino acids. In germline, CDR1 is SGDLS, CDR2 YYNGEE. V lost 0 bases to trimming and J lost 2 bases, with 9 bases between them. The CDR3 is CASSVVADTYEQYF. In nucleotides, the CDR3 is TGTGCCAGCAGCGTAGTCGCGGACACCTACGAGCAGTACTTC.